This TCR beta chain was sequenced during a study of blood T cell repertoires in COVID-19. Sequenced by immunoSEQ multiplex PCR; TCRdb stores in-frame clones only, minus some. Of 340,000 or so clones listed, approximately 86% are singletons. The receptor's source is a woman in her thirties or forties with acute COVID-19. The sequenced sample was PBMCs or T cells enriched from blood (not recorded which).

The CDR3: CASSLVGGIGEKLFF. As DNA, the CDR3 is TGTGCCAGCAGCTTAGTAGGAGGGATCGGTGAAAAACTGTTTTTT. The chain couples TRBV7-9 to TRBJ1-4; D is undetermined. The CDR3 contains 15 residues. Deletions cut 1 base from V and 7 bases from J, with 13 bases between. Germline CDR1 SEHNR, CDR2 FQNEAQ (reference sequence).